This section outlines one TCR beta chain sequence together with its context. No antigen is known for it. Only in-frame clones appear in the TCRdb table, and some are missing; sequencing was by immunoSEQ multiplex PCR. The top ten hold 5.4% of the sample, which has tens of thousands of clones, about nine tenths seen once. This entry comes from a study of OX40 agonist ivuxolimab in advanced cancers. Study-wide findings and caveats: Circulating CD4+ and CD8+ T cells showed clonal expansion by week 6 at 0.1 to 3.0 mg/kg. Average numbers of expanded clones were greater in CD8+ T cells than in CD4+.

This specimen consisted of CD4+ or CD8+ T cells sorted from blood, obtained in a trial of the OX40 agonist ivuxolimab. The sequence was obtained from an adult with an advanced solid tumor such as melanoma, head and neck, liver or kidney cancer.

This CDR3 is CSVEDPTLAGGGETQYF. The CDR3 DNA is TGCAGCGTTGAAGACCCAACCCTAGCGGGAGGCGGGGAGACCCAGTACTTC. The chain uses TRBV29-1 and TRBJ2-5, with 11 bases fitting TRBD2. This CDR3 is built from 17 residues. CDR1 is SQVTM and CDR2 is ANQGSEA in the germline V gene. J gave up 5 bases and V 0 bases, and 11 bases lay outside the gene matches.